The clone carrying this TCR beta chain is a singleton in its sample. The authors' processing: Amplified reference gene primers provided the basis for estimating nucleated cell counts. Sequencing was performed with immunoSEQ multiplex PCR; in TCRdb, only in-frame clones are kept and a portion is missing. V, J and clone size are taken as reported in that table, and D and trimming were inferred from the DNA itself. The sample consists of about 200,000 clones, around nine tenths of them appearing once. The data derive from a study of blood T cell repertoires in COVID-19. Study-level information: From the United States, Italy and Spain came samples of acute and convalescent COVID-19. T cells, B-cell-depleted T cells, or PBMCs provided the cDNA or gDNA that served as material.

The germline V gene has CDR1 SGDLS and CDR2 YYNGEE. The CDR3 sequence is 13 residues long. V dropped 2 bases and J dropped 5 bases, with 8 bases sitting between them. The sample was peripheral blood. The V and J genes are TRBV9 and TRBJ2-1; D unclear. This TCR was recovered from a man aged 40-49 years with active or convalescent COVID-19. CDR3 region: CASSVGANNEQFF. CDR3 DNA: TGTGCCAGCAGCGTCGGAGCGAACAATGAGCAGTTCTTC.